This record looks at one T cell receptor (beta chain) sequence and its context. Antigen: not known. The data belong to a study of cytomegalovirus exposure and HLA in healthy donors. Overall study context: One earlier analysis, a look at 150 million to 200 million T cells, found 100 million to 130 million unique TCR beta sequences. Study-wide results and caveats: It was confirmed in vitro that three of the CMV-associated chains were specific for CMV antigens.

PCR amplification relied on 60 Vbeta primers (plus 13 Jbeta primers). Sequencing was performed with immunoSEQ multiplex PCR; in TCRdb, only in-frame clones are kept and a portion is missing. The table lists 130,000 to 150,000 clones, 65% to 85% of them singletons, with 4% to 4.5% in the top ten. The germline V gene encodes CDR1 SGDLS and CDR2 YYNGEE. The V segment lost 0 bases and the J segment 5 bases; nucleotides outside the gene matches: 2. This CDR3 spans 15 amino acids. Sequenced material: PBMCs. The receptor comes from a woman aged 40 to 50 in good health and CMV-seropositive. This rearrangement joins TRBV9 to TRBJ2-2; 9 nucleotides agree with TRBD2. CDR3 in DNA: TGTGCCAGCAGCGTAGCTACTAGCGGGACCGGGGAGCTGTTTTTT. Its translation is CASSVATSGTGELFF. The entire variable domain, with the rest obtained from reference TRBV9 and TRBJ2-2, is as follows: DSGVTQTPKHLITATGQRVTLRCSPRSGDLSVYWYQQSLDQGLQFLIQYYNGEERAKGNILERFSAQQFPDLHSELNLSSLELGDSALYFCASSVATSGTGELFFGEGSRLTVL.